This T cell receptor beta chain appears in the sequencing data of a study of control samples from healthy donors and cancer patients. Using immunoSEQ multiplex PCR, the repertoire was profiled, and TCRdb retains in-frame clones only, with some absent. The sample consists of about 180,000 clones, around 90% of them appearing once. The sample taken for sequencing was blood. The TCR sequence derives from a man younger than 45 in good health.

CDR3 nucleotide sequence: TGTGCCAGCAGCGCTACCGGGGAGCTGTTTTTT. Protein product: CASSATGELFF. This chain joins TRBV28 and TRBJ2-2; no firm D call. Germline V gene data show CDR1 as MDHEN and CDR2 as SYDVKM. Trimming took 6 bases from V and 5 from J, leaving 4 bases between them. This CDR3 is built from 11 residues.